These 9 T cell receptor beta chains share one sample of origin, sequenced in a study of immune evolution from preneoplasia to lung adenocarcinoma. Repertoires were generated with immunoSEQ multiplex PCR, while TCRdb's copy carries only in-frame clones and drops some. The data hold under 5,000 clones, with 65% to 80% observed a single time. What was sequenced was FFPE adjacent normal lung tissue. All receptors come from an older donor with lung adenocarcinoma.

The chain has TRBV12-5 and TRBJ1-1; a weak D match, TRBD1 (6 bases). The CDR3 is made up of 15 amino acids. With 2 bases removed from V and 4 bases from J, the gap between germline ends came to 14 bases. The germline V gene encodes CDR1 LGHNT and CDR2 FRNRAP. CDR3 in DNA: TGTGCTAGTGGTTTGACAGGGACCTTCGGCACTGAAGCTTTCTTT. Its translation: CASGLTGTFGTEAFF.

The count of this clone is one. Here the CDR3 reads CASSFRGLTGTNEQFF. The CDR3 DNA reads as TGTGCCAGCAGCTTTCGTGGGCTAACGGGGACCAATGAGCAGTTCTTC. The V gene is TRBV7-9, the J gene TRBJ2-1; D possibly matches TRBD1 or TRBD2 (5 bases each). The CDR3 covers 16 residues. Per the germline V gene, CDR1 is SEHNR and CDR2 is FQNEAQ (reference sequence). Trimming took 3 bases from V and 6 from J, leaving 18 bases between them.

The chain is built from TRBV11-2 and TRBJ2-7; 7 bases line up with TRBD1. The CDR3 extends over 13 amino acids. Per the germline V gene, CDR1 is SGHAT and CDR2 is FQNNGV. The V segment lost 5 bases and the J segment 6 bases; nucleotides outside the gene matches: 7. This CDR3 is CASSRDSLFEQYF. The DNA of the CDR3 is TGTGCCAGCAGCCGGGACAGCCTTTTCGAGCAGTACTTC.

As DNA, the CDR3 is TGTGCCAGCAGCGTAGCTACCCGTGTGGTCGGGAGGGCCGGGGAGACCCAGTACTTC. It translates to CASSVATRVVGRAGETQYF. The V call is TRBV9, the J call TRBJ2-5, with 8 positions matching TRBD2. The length of the CDR3 is 19 residues. Germline trimming cut 0 bases from V and 5 bases from J; bases unmatched to any gene: 18. Germline V gene lookup returns CDR1 SGDLS and CDR2 YYNGEE.

This chain uses TRBV30 with TRBJ2-3; 13 bases map to TRBD2. The germline gives CDR1 GTSNPN, CDR2 SVGIG (reference sequence). This CDR3 comprises 15 residues. Trimming removed 4 bases from V and 2 bases from J; junction bases left unmatched: 3. CDR3 in DNA: TGTGCCTGGATGGGACTAGCGGGAATCACAGATACGCAGTATTTT. This translates into CAWMGLAGITDTQYF.

This chain joins TRBV7-6 and TRBJ1-6; a weak D match, TRBD1 (5 bases). Between the trimmed V and J ends, which lost 3 bases and 8 bases, there was a span of 8 bases. The CDR3 is 13 amino acids. Looked up from germline, CDR1 is SGHVS and CDR2 is FNYEAQ. CDR3: CASSLGVHSPLHF. The CDR3 region has the DNA TGTGCCAGCAGCTTGGGGGTCCATTCACCCCTCCACTTT.

The chain joins TRBV18 to TRBJ1-1; D remains ambiguous. The CDR3 has 14 residues. V was shortened by 5 bases and J by 1 base, with 11 bases between the two germline ends. CDR1 and CDR2 (germline): KGHSH, LQKENI. The CDR3 coding sequence is TGTGCCAGCTCAACCGACCGATCGAACACTGAAGCTTTCTTT. Amino acid sequence: CASSTDRSNTEAFF.

The sample holds a few counts of this clone. This chain links TRBV5-1 with TRBJ2-5; 9 bases align to TRBD2. After removal of 4 bases from V and 4 bases from J, the junction contained 5 bases not matched to a gene. The CDR3 totals 14 residues. The germline V gene encodes CDR1 SGHRS and CDR2 YFSETQ. The CDR3 protein is CASSPSGARETQYF. As DNA, the CDR3 is TGCGCCAGCAGCCCTAGCGGGGCGAGAGAGACCCAGTACTTC.

The chain recombines TRBV5-4 with TRBJ2-4; 8 bases agree with TRBD1. There are 15 residues in the CDR3. V was pared by 2 bases and J by 9 bases, with 10 bases of the junction left unmatched. Germline CDR1 and CDR2: SGHNT and YYREEE (reference sequence). The CDR3, as DNA: TGTGCCAGCAGCTTTCGGACAGGGATTTCAAGCATTCAGTACTTC. Protein sequence: CASSFRTGISSIQYF.